This T cell receptor (beta chain) was profiled in a study of shared clonotypes between healthy human individuals. The overall study: Serving as donors were a couple of women and a few men, whose ages spanned 18 to 49.

CDR3 size: 19 residues. The ends lost 5 bases at V and 4 bases at J; junction bases unmatched: 22. From germline, CDR1 is LNHDA and CDR2 SQIVND (reference sequence). Method: immunoSEQ multiplex PCR; TCRdb's copy keeps in-frame clones and lacks some. The repertoire holds 2 million to 2.5 million clones, with more than 85% as singletons. The TCR comes from a man younger than 35 in good health. Some clones in this sample may be carry-over from other donors' samples. V is TRBV19 and J is TRBJ1-2, with 7 bases identical to TRBD1. The material sequenced was naive CD4+ T cells from PBMCs. The subset here: CD45RA+ positively selected. DNA of the CDR3: TGTGCCAGTAGTGTTCCCGGGACAGATTATTCCCTCCTCGGCTATGGCTACACCTTC. It translates to CASSVPGTDYSLLGYGYTF.